This T cell receptor beta chain was recovered during a study of radiotherapy plus CTLA-4 blockade in lung cancer. About the research overall: Disease control was present in 31% of patients, and objective responses in more than 15%.

With 2 bases removed from V and 6 bases from J, the gap between germline ends came to 10 bases. Germline CDR1 reads MGHDK; CDR2 reads SYGVNS. This CDR3 region has 14 residues. Points on this clone: Its antigen is undetermined.

Study-wide results and caveats: Alongside interferon-beta, early blood T cell clone dynamics were reportedly the best predictor of response. Radiotherapy plus ipilimumab was followed by expansion in blood of tumor-derived TCR clones.

Patients had chemo-refractory metastatic non-small-cell lung cancer and received focal radiation plus CTLA-4 blockade that used ipilimumab. Data came from immunoSEQ multiplex PCR; TCRdb stores just in-frame clones and leaves some out. Among around 110,000 clones listed, 81% were seen once. This clonotype was obtained from a human donor with non-small cell lung cancer that progressed on radiotherapy plus ipilimumab. Some clones in this sample may be carry-over from other donors' samples. The specimen was peripheral blood, collected from a patient treated with radiotherapy plus ipilimumab. This chain links TRBV25-1 with TRBJ2-2; no clear D. CDR3 sequence: CASSEPTSAGELFF. In DNA form, the CDR3 reads TGTGCCAGCAGTGAACCCACCTCCGCCGGGGAGCTGTTTTTT.